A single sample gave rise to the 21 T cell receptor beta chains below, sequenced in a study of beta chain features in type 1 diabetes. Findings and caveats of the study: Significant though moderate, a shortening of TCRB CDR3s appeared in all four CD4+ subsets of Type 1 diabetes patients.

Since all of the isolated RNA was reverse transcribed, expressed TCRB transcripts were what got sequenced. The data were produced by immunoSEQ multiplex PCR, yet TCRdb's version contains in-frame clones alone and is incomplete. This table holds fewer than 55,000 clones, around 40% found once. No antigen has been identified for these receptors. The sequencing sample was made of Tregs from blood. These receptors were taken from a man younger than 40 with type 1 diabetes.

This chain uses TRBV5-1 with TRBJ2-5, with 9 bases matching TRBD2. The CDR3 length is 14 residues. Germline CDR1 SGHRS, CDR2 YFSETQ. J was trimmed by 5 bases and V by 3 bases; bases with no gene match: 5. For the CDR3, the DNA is TGCGCCAGCAGCTCCGGACTAGCGAGGGAGACCCAGTACTTC. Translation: CASSSGLARETQYF.

DNA for the CDR3: TGTGCCAGCCGTTGGACAGGGAGCAACGAGCAGTACTTC. Protein sequence: CASRWTGSNEQYF. The chain uses TRBV6-5 and TRBJ2-7; 8 positions agree with TRBD1. With V trimmed by 8 bases and J by 5 bases, 8 bases remained unmatched. The CDR3 extends over 13 amino acids. CDR1 MNHEY and CDR2 SVGAGI come from the germline V gene.

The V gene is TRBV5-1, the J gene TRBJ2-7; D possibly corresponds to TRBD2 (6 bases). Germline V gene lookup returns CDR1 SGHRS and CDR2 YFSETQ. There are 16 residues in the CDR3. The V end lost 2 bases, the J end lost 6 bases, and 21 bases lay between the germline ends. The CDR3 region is CASSFFLGTSRCEQYF. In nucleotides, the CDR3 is TGCGCCAGCAGCTTTTTTTTGGGGACTTCTAGATGCGAGCAGTACTTC.

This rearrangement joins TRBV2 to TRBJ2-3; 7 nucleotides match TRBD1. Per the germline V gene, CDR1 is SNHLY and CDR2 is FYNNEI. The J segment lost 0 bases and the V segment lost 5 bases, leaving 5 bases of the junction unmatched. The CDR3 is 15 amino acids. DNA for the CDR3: TGTGCCAGCAGTCTCCCGGGACAGAGCACAGATACGCAGTATTTT. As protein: CASSLPGQSTDTQYF.

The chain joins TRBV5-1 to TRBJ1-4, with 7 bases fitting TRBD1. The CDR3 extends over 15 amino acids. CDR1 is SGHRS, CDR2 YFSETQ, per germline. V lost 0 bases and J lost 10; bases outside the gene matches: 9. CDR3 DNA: TGCGCCAGCAGCTTGGGGACAGGTAGTCGGGGAAAACTGTTTTTT. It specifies CASSLGTGSRGKLFF.

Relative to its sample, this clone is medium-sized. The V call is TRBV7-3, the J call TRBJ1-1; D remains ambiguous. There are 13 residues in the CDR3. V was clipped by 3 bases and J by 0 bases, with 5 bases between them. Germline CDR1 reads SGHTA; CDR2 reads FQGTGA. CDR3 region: CASSLQMNTEAFF. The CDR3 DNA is TGTGCCAGCAGCTTGCAGATGAACACTGAAGCTTTCTTT.

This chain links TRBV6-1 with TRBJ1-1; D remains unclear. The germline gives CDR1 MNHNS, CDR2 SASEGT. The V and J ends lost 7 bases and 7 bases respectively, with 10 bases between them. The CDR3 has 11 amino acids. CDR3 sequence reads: CASKRENEAFF. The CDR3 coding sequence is TGTGCCAGCAAGCGGGAAAATGAAGCTTTCTTT.

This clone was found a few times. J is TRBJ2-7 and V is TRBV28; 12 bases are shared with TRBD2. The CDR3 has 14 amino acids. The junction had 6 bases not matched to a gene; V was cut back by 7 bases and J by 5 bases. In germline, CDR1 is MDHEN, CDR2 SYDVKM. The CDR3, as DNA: TGTGCCAGCACAACAGGACTAGCGGGACACGAGCAGTACTTC. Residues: CASTTGLAGHEQYF.

The CDR3 DNA reads TGTGCCAGCAGTCCCACTAGCGGTAGCACAGATACGCAGTATTTT. This codes for CASSPTSGSTDTQYF. The chain has TRBV7-2 and TRBJ2-3; 8 positions agree with TRBD2. V trimming: 6 bases; J trimming: 0 bases; junction bases outside the gene matches: 5. Germline assignment: CDR1 SGHTA and CDR2 FQGNSA. This CDR3 spans 15 amino acids.

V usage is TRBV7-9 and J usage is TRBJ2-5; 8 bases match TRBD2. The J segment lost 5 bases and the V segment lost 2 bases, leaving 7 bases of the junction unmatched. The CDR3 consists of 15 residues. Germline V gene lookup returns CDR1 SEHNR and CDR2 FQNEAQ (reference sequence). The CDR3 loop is CASSLNGRAAETQYF. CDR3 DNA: TGTGCCAGCAGCTTAAACGGGAGGGCCGCGGAGACCCAGTACTTC. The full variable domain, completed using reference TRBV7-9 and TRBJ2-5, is DTGVSQNPRHKITKRGQNVTFRCDPISEHNRLYWYRQTLGQGPEFLTYFQNEAQLEKSRLLSDRFSAERPKGSFSTLEIQRTEQGDSAMYLCASSLNGRAAETQYFGPGTRLLVL.

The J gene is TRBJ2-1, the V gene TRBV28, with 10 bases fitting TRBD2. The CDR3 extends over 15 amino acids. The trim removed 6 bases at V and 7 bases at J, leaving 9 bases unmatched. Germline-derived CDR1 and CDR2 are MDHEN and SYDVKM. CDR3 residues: CASSPFTSGKNEQFF. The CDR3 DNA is TGTGCCAGCAGCCCGTTTACTAGCGGGAAAAATGAGCAGTTCTTC. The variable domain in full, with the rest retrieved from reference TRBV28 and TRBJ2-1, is DVKVTQSSRYLVKRTGEKVFLECVQDMDHENMFWYRQDPGLGLRLIYFSYDVKMKEKGDIPEGYSVSREKKERFSLILESASTNQTSMYLCASSPFTSGKNEQFFGPGTRLTVL.

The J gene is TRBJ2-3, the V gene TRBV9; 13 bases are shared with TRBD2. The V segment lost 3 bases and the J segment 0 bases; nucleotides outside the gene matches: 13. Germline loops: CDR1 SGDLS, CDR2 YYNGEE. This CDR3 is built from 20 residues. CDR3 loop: CASSAQGLAGTPLSTDTQYF. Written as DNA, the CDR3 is TGTGCCAGCAGCGCCCAGGGACTAGCGGGAACCCCCCTTAGCACAGATACGCAGTATTTT. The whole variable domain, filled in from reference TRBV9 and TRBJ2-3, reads DSGVTQTPKHLITATGQRVTLRCSPRSGDLSVYWYQQSLDQGLQFLIQYYNGEERAKGNILERFSAQQFPDLHSELNLSSLELGDSALYFCASSAQGLAGTPLSTDTQYFGPGTRLTVL.

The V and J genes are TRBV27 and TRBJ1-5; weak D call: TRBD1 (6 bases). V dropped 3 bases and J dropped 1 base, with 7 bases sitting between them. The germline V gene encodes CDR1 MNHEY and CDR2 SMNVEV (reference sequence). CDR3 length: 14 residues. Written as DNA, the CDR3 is TGTGCCAGCAGTTTTGGGGGCAGCAATCAGCCCCAGCATTTT. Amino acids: CASSFGGSNQPQHF.

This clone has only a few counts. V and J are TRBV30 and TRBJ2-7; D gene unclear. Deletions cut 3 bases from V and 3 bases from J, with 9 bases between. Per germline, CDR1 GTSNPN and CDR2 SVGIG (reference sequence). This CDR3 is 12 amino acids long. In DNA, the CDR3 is TGTGCCTGGAGCATCCTCAGCTACGAGCAGTACTTC. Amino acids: CAWSILSYEQYF.

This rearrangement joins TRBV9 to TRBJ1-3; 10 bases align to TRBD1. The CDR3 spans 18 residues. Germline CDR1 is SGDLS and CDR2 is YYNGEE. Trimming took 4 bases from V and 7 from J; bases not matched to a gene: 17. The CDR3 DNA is TGTGCCAGCAGCATTAGATTGACCGGGACAGGGGAGAAGAACACCATATATTTT. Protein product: CASSIRLTGTGEKNTIYF.

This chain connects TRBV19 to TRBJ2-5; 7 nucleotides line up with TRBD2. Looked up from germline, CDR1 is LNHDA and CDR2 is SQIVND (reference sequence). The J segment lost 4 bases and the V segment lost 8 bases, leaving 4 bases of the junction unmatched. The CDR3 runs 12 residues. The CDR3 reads CASGLGGETQYF. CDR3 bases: TGTGCCAGTGGACTAGGAGGAGAGACCCAGTACTTC.

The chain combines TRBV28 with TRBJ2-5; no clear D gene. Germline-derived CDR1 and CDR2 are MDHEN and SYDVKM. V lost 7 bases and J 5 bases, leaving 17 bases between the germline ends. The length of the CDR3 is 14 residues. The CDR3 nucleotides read TGTGCCAGCATGCGGCCCCCTCCACCTGAGACCCAGTACTTC. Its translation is CASMRPPPPETQYF. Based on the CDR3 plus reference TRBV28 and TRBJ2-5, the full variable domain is DVKVTQSSRYLVKRTGEKVFLECVQDMDHENMFWYRQDPGLGLRLIYFSYDVKMKEKGDIPEGYSVSREKKERFSLILESASTNQTSMYLCASMRPPPPETQYFGPGTRLLVL.

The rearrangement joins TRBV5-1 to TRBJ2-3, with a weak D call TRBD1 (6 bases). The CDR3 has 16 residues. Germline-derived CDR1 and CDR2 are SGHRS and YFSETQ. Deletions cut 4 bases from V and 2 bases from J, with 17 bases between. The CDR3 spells CASSGGQSLYTDTQYF. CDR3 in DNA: TGCGCCAGCAGCGGAGGACAGTCCCTCTACACAGATACGCAGTATTTT.

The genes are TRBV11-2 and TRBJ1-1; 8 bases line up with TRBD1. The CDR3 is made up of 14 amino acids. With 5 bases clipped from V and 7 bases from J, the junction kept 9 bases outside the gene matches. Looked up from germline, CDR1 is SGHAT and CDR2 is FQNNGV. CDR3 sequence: CASSDRQGYGEAFF. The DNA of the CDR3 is TGTGCCAGCAGCGACAGACAGGGGTATGGTGAAGCTTTCTTT.

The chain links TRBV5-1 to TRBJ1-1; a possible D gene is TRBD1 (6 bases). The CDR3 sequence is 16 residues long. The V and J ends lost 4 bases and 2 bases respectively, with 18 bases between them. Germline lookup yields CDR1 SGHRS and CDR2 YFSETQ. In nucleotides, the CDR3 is TGCGCCAGCAGCCTTGGGGGGGGGCGCCTCAACACTGAAGCTTTCTTT. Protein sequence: CASSLGGGRLNTEAFF.

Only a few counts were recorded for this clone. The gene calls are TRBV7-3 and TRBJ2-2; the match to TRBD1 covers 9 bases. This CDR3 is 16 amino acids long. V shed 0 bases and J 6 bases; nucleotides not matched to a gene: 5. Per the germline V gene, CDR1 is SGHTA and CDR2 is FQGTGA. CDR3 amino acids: CASSLTQDRGSGELFF. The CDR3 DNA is TGTGCCAGCAGCTTAACCCAGGACAGGGGTTCCGGGGAGCTGTTTTTT.